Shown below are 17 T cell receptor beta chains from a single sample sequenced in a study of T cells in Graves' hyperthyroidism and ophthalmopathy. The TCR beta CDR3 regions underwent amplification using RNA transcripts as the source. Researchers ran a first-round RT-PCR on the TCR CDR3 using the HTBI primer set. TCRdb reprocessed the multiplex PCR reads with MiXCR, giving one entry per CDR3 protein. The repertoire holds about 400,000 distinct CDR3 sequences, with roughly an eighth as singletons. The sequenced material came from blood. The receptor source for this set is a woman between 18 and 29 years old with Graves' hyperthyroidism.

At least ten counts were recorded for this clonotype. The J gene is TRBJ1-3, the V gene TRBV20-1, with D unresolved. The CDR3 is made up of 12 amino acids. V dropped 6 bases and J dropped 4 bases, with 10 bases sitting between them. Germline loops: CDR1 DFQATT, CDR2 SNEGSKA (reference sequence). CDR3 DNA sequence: TGCAGTGCCATGGACCGGGGAAACACCATATATTTT. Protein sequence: CSAMDRGNTIYF.

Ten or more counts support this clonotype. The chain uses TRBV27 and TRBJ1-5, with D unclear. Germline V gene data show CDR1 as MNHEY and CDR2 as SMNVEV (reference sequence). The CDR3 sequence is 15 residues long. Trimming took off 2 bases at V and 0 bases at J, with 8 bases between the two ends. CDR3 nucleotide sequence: TGTGCCAGCAGTTTAGAGGGTTATAGCAATCAGCCCCAGCATTTT. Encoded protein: CASSLEGYSNQPQHF.

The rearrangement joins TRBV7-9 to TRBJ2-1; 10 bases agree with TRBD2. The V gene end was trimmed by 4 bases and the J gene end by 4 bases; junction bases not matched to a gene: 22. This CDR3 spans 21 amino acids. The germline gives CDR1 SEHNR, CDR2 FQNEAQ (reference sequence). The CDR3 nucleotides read TGTGCCAGCAGCTCCCCCCGGAGCGGGAGGGCCAATCCACGGAAGTACAATGAGCAGTTCTTC. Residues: CASSSPRSGRANPRKYNEQFF.

The CDR3 is CSASGQNTEAFF. CDR3 coding DNA: TGCAGCGCCTCGGGACAGAACACTGAAGCTTTCTTT. This chain connects TRBV29-1 to TRBJ1-1; maybe TRBD1 (6 bases). The CDR3 runs to 12 residues. CDR1 is SQVTM, CDR2 ANQGSEA, per germline. Trimming left V 7 bases short and J 1 base short, with 10 bases between. The entire variable domain, with the rest obtained from reference TRBV29-1 and TRBJ1-1, is as follows: SAVISQKPSRDICQRGTSLTIQCQVDSQVTMMFWYRQQPGQSLTLIATANQGSEATYESGFVIDKFPISRPNLTFSTLTVSNMSPEDSSIYLCSASGQNTEAFFGQGTRLTVV.

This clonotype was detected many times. CDR3 bases: TGTGCCAGCAGCCAAGCCAGAGCCTATGGCTACACCTTC. This translates into CASSQARAYGYTF. The chain couples TRBV3-1 to TRBJ1-2; D unclear. The CDR3 totals 13 residues. Looked up from germline, CDR1 is LGHDT and CDR2 is YNNKEL (reference sequence). V was pared by 1 base and J by 4 bases, with 7 bases between. Combining the CDR3 with reference TRBV3-1 and TRBJ1-2 gives the whole variable domain DTAVSQTPKYLVTQMGNDKSIKCEQNLGHDTMYWYKQDSKKFLKIMFSYNNKELIINETVPNRFSPKSPDKAHLNLHINSLELGDSAVYFCASSQARAYGYTFGSGTRLTVV.

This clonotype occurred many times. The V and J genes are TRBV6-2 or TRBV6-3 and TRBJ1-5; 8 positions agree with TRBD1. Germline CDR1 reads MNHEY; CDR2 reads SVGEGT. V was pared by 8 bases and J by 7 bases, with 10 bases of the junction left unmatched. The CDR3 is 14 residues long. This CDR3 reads CASARTGNSQPQHF. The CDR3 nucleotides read TGTGCCAGCGCCCGGACAGGGAATAGCCAGCCCCAGCATTTT.

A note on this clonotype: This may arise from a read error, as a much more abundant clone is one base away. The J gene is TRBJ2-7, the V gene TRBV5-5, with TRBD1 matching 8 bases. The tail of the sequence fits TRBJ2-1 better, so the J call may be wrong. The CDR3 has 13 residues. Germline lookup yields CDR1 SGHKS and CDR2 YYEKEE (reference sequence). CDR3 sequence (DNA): TGTGCCAGCAGCACAGGGGGGACCTACGAGCAGTTCTTC. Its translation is CASSTGGTYEQFF.

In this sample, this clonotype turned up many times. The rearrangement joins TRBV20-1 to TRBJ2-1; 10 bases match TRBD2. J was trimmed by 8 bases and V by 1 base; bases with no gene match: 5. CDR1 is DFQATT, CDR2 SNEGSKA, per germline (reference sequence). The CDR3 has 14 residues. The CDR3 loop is CSARVAGGGYEQFF. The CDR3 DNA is TGCAGTGCTAGAGTAGCGGGAGGTGGGTATGAGCAGTTCTTC.

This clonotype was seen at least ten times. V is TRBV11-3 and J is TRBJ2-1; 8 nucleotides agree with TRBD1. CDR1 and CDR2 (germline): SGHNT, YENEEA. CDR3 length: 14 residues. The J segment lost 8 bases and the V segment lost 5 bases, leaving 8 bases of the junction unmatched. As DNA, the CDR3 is TGTGCCAGCAGCGAGGACAGGGAGTACGATGAGCAGTTCTTC. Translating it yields CASSEDREYDEQFF.

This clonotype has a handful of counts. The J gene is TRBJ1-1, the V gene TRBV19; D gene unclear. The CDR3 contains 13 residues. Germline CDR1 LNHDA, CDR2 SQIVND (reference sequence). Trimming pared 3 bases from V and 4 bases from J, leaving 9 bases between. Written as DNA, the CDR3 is TGTGCCAGTAGTATGGGCCCGGCCACTGAAGCTTTCTTT. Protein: CASSMGPATEAFF. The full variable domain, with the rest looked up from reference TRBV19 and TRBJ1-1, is DGGITQSPKYLFRKEGQNVTLSCEQNLNHDAMYWYRQDPGQGLRLIYYSQIVNDFQKGDIAEGYSVSREKKESFPLTVTSAQKNPTAFYLCASSMGPATEAFFGQGTRLTVV.

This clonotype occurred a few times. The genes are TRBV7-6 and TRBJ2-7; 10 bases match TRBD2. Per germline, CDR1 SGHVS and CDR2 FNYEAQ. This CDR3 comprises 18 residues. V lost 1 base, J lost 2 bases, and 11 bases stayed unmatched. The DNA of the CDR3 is TGTGCCAGCAGCTTAGGAAATGTGCTAGCGGGAGAACCCTACGAGCAGTACTTC. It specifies CASSLGNVLAGEPYEQYF.

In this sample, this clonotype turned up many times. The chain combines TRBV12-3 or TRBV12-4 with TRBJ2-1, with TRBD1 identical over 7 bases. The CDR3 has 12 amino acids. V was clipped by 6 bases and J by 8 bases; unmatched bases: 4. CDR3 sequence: CASSKTGHEQFF. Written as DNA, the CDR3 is TGTGCCAGCAGCAAGACAGGGCATGAGCAGTTCTTC.

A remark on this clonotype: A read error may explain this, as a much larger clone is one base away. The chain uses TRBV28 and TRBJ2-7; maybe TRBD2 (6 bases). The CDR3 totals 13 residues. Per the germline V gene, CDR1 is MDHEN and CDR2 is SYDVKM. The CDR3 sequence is CARSLTSPYEQYF. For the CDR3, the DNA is TGTGCCAGGAGTTTAACTAGCCCCTACGAGCAGTACTTC. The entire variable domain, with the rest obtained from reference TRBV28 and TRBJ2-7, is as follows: DVKVTQSSRYLVKRTGEKVFLECVQDMDHENMFWYRQDPGLGLRLIYFSYDVKMKEKGDIPEGYSVSREKKERFSLILESASTNQTSMYLCARSLTSPYEQYFGPGTRLTVT.

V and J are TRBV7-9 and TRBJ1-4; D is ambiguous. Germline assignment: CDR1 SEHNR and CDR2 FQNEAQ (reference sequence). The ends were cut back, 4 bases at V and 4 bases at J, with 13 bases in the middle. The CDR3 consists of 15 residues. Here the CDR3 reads CASSSQQFGNEKLFF. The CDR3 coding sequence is TGTGCCAGCAGCTCCCAACAGTTTGGTAATGAAAAACTGTTTTTT. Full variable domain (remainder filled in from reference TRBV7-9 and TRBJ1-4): DTGVSQNPRHKITKRGQNVTFRCDPISEHNRLYWYRQTLGQGPEFLTYFQNEAQLEKSRLLSDRFSAERPKGSFSTLEIQRTEQGDSAMYLCASSSQQFGNEKLFFGSGTQLSVL.

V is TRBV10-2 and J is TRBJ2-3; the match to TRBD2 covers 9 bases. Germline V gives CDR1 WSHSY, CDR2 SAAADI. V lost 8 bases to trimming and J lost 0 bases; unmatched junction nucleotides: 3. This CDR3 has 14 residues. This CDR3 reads CASDGTSSTDTQYF. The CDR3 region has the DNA TGCGCCAGCGATGGGACTAGCAGCACAGATACGCAGTATTTT.

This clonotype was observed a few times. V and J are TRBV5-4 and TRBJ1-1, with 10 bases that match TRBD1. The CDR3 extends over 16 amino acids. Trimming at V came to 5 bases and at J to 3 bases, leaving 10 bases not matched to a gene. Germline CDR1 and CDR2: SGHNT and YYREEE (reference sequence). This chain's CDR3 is CASRLGTGVDDTEAFF. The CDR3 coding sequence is TGTGCCAGCAGACTTGGGACAGGGGTCGATGACACTGAAGCTTTCTTT.

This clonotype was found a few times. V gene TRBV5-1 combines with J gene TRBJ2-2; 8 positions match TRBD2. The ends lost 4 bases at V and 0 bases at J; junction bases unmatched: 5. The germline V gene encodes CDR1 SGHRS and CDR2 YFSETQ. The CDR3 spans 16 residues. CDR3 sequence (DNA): TGCGCCAGCAGCCCCGGGGGGGGGTCGAACACCGGGGAGCTGTTTTTT. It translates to CASSPGGGSNTGELFF.